This TCR beta chain was recorded in a study of naive and memory T cell subsets. Two oligonucleotides, mixed equimolar, formed the beta constant-region primer covering TRBC1 and TRBC2. Ligated cDNA was amplified by four rounds of PCR with nested alpha and beta constant-region primers and SP2. MiXCR was run by TCRdb on the UMI-ligation and nested PCR reads, yielding one entry per CDR3 protein. The table has 85,000 or so distinct CDR3 sequences, over 9% seen once. This clonotype was seen only a few times. This clonotype was obtained from a human donor in good health. The sample taken for sequencing was naive CD8+ T cells from blood.

The CDR3 bases are TGCAGCGTTGAAGGGGGGGTAGCGGGAGTCGTCACCGGGGAGCTGTTTTTT. Translating it yields CSVEGGVAGVVTGELFF. V is TRBV29-1 and J is TRBJ2-2; 9 bases match TRBD2. The CDR3 has 17 amino acids. The J segment lost 4 bases and the V segment lost 1 base, leaving 10 bases of the junction unmatched. The germline V gene has CDR1 SQVTM and CDR2 ANQGSEA.